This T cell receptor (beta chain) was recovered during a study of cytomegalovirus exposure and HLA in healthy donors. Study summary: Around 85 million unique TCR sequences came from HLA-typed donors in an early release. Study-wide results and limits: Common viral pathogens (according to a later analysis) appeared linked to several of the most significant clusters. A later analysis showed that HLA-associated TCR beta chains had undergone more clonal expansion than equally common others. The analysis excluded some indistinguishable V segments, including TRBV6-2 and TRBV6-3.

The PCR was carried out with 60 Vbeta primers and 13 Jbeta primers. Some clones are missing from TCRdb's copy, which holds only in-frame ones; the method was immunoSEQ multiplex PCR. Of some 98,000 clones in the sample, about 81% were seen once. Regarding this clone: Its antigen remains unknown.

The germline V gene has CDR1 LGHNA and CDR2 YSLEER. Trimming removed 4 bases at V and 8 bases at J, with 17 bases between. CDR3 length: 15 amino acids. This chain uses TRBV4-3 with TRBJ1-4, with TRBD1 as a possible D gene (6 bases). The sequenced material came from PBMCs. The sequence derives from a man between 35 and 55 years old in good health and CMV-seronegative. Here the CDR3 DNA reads TGCGCCAGCAGCCCTCAACAGGGTTTTTACGAAAAACTGTTTTTT. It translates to CASSPQQGFYEKLFF.